This TCR beta chain was recovered during a study of early T cells in non-severe SARS-CoV-2 infection. Turning to the study itself: Sequencing input comprised bulk RNA from unsorted whole blood; chain pairing was not available.

This clonotype came up a few times. One entry per CDR3 protein, called by TCRdb with MiXCR from the 5' RACE reads. The sample yields roughly 42,000 distinct CDR3 sequences, 9% to 15% seen once. The sequenced sample was whole blood. The sequence derives from an adult who was a healthcare worker with PCR-confirmed SARS-CoV-2 infection or an uninfected control (not recorded which).

CDR3 bases: TGCAGCGTTGAAGATACCCCCTACGAGCAGTACTTC. Protein sequence: CSVEDTPYEQYF. The chain uses TRBV29-1 and TRBJ2-7; no reliable D call. CDR3 length equals 12 residues. CDR1 is SQVTM and CDR2 is ANQGSEA in the germline V gene. Trimming pared 0 bases from V and 2 bases from J, leaving 5 bases between.